Listed below are T cell receptor beta chains from one sample, sequenced in a study of tumor-infiltrating lymphocytes in oesophageal squamous cell carcinoma. TCRdb passed the reads through MiXCR, listing each CDR3 protein once. The sample lists 12,000 or so distinct CDR3 sequences, around 60% occurring once. Sequencing was carried out using blood. These TCRs come from a female donor with esophageal squamous cell carcinoma. The CDR3 runs from the conserved cysteine through the conserved F or W. Each record gives: clone size, J gene, D gene, V gene, CDR3 DNA, CDR3 protein. The D gene is left open where the match is weak. Expanded clones are given a class, and other clones once, few, many or no size at all.

clone size: -
J gene: TRBJ2-5
D gene: TRBD2
V gene: TRBV11-1
CDR3 DNA: TGTGCCAGCAGCCGTAGCGGGAGTGAGACCCAGTACTTC
CDR3 protein: CASSRSGSETQYF

clone size: -
J gene: TRBJ2-1
D gene: TRBD2
V gene: TRBV6-9
CDR3 DNA: TGTGCCAGCAGTTCCGCGGGGGTGGCTCGGAATGAGCAGTTCTTC
CDR3 protein: CASSSAGVARNEQFF

clone size: -
J gene: TRBJ1-2
D gene: -
V gene: TRBV25-1
CDR3 DNA: TGTGCCAGCAGTGAATATAATACAGGAGCCTATGGCTACACCTTC
CDR3 protein: CASSEYNTGAYGYTF

clone size: medium-sized
J gene: TRBJ2-1
D gene: TRBD2
V gene: TRBV11-2
CDR3 DNA: TGTGCCAGCAGCTCCTTCGGACTAGCGGTCTTCTCCTACAATGAGCAGTTCTTC
CDR3 protein: CASSSFGLAVFSYNEQFF

clone size: -
J gene: TRBJ1-5
D gene: -
V gene: TRBV5-1
CDR3 DNA: TGCGCCAGCAGCTTGGTTCCGGGGGCCCAGCCCCAGCATTTT
CDR3 protein: CASSLVPGAQPQHF

clone size: -
J gene: TRBJ2-3
D gene: TRBD2
V gene: TRBV12-5
CDR3 DNA: TGTGCTAGTGGTTTGGTTCCTAGCGGACTCACAGATACGCAGTATTTT
CDR3 protein: CASGLVPSGLTDTQYF

clone size: once
J gene: TRBJ2-1
D gene: TRBD2
V gene: TRBV6-8
CDR3 DNA: TGTGCCAGCAGAGGACTAGTCCCTCTCTACAATGAGCAGTTCTTC
CDR3 protein: CASRGLVPLYNEQFF

clone size: large
J gene: TRBJ2-7
D gene: TRBD1
V gene: TRBV7-6
CDR3 DNA: TGTGCCAGCAGCCTTCGACAGGGAGCCTACGAGCAGTACTTC
CDR3 protein: CASSLRQGAYEQYF

clone size: -
J gene: TRBJ2-1
D gene: TRBD2
V gene: TRBV7-2
CDR3 DNA: TGTGCCAGCAGGAATAGCGGGAGGGCCACGTACAATGAGCAGTTCTTC
CDR3 protein: CASRNSGRATYNEQFF

clone size: many
J gene: TRBJ2-3
D gene: TRBD1
V gene: TRBV7-2
CDR3 DNA: TGTGCCAGCAGCCCCCGACAGGGTGGGAGCACAGATACGCAGTATTTT
CDR3 protein: CASSPRQGGSTDTQYF

clone size: -
J gene: TRBJ2-1
D gene: -
V gene: TRBV12-3/TRBV12-4
CDR3 DNA: TGTGCCAGCAGTCCAGGGTTGCCCTACAATGAGCAGTTCTTC
CDR3 protein: CASSPGLPYNEQFF

clone size: -
J gene: TRBJ2-5
D gene: -
V gene: TRBV28
CDR3 DNA: TGTGCCAGCAGTTCGGGCACAGTGTCAGAGACCCAGTACTTC
CDR3 protein: CASSSGTVSETQYF

clone size: -
J gene: TRBJ1-1
D gene: -
V gene: TRBV12-3/TRBV12-4
CDR3 DNA: TGTGCCAGCAGTTTAAAGTCCATGAACACTGAAGCTTTCTTT
CDR3 protein: CASSLKSMNTEAFF

clone size: -
J gene: TRBJ2-4
D gene: -
V gene: TRBV12-3/TRBV12-4
CDR3 DNA: TGTGCCAGCAGTTTAGGGGGAGGCAAAAACATTCAGTACTTC
CDR3 protein: CASSLGGGKNIQYF

clone size: -
J gene: TRBJ2-5
D gene: -
V gene: TRBV7-2
CDR3 DNA: TGTGCCAGCAGCCGGAGCCGGGAAGAGACCCAGTACTTC
CDR3 protein: CASSRSREETQYF

clone size: -
J gene: TRBJ1-3
D gene: -
V gene: TRBV12-3/TRBV12-4
CDR3 DNA: TGTGCCAGCAGTTTAGAGGTGGCCCTGGGAAACACCATATATTTT
CDR3 protein: CASSLEVALGNTIYF

clone size: -
J gene: TRBJ1-5
D gene: -
V gene: TRBV28
CDR3 DNA: TGTGCCAGCAGTACTGGGACGCTCCAGCATTTT
CDR3 protein: CASSTGTLQHF

clone size: -
J gene: TRBJ2-5
D gene: -
V gene: TRBV6-5
CDR3 DNA: TGTGCCAGCAGTTACTCGGGGGGAGATGAGACCCAGTACTTC
CDR3 protein: CASSYSGGDETQYF

clone size: few
J gene: TRBJ1-5
D gene: -
V gene: TRBV5-1
CDR3 DNA: TGCGCCAGCAGCTTGGGGGAGGGCAATCAGCCCCAGCATTTT
CDR3 protein: CASSLGEGNQPQHF

clone size: -
J gene: TRBJ2-5
D gene: -
V gene: TRBV6-5
CDR3 DNA: TGTGCCAGCCTGCGAGCGGGAGAGACCCAGTACTTC
CDR3 protein: CASLRAGETQYF

clone size: -
J gene: TRBJ2-7
D gene: TRBD2
V gene: TRBV7-2
CDR3 DNA: TGTGCCAGCAGCTTAAGTAGCGGGAGAGGCTACGAGCAGTACTTC
CDR3 protein: CASSLSSGRGYEQYF

clone size: -
J gene: TRBJ2-7
D gene: -
V gene: TRBV12-3/TRBV12-4
CDR3 DNA: TGTGCCAGCGGCCCGACTGGCCTAGAGCAGTACTTC
CDR3 protein: CASGPTGLEQYF

clone size: many
J gene: TRBJ2-1
D gene: -
V gene: TRBV28
CDR3 DNA: TGTGCCAGCAGGGGGCGCTCGGCTGGTGAACGTGAGCAGTTCTTC
CDR3 protein: CASRGRSAGEREQFF

clone size: -
J gene: TRBJ1-2
D gene: -
V gene: TRBV7-2
CDR3 DNA: TGTGCCAGCAGGTCGGGCTATGGCTACACCTTC
CDR3 protein: CASRSGYGYTF

clone size: -
J gene: TRBJ2-5
D gene: -
V gene: TRBV7-2
CDR3 DNA: TGTGCCAGCAGCTTAGGACGGGGTCAAGAGACCCAGTACTTC
CDR3 protein: CASSLGRGQETQYF

clone size: -
J gene: TRBJ1-1
D gene: -
V gene: TRBV6-1
CDR3 DNA: TGTGCCAGCAGTGAACGCTGGACTGAAGCTTTCTTT
CDR3 protein: CASSERWTEAFF

clone size: once
J gene: TRBJ1-2
D gene: TRBD1
V gene: TRBV11-2
CDR3 DNA: TGTGCCAGCAGCTTGGACAGGGTCTATGGCTACACCTTC
CDR3 protein: CASSLDRVYGYTF

clone size: -
J gene: TRBJ2-7
D gene: -
V gene: TRBV12-3/TRBV12-4
CDR3 DNA: TGTGCCAGCAGTTTGAAATACGAGCAGTACTTC
CDR3 protein: CASSLKYEQYF

clone size: -
J gene: TRBJ2-7
D gene: -
V gene: TRBV7-2
CDR3 DNA: TGTGCCAGCAGCTTAGAGTCCTGGGGCCCCTACGAGCAGTACTTC
CDR3 protein: CASSLESWGPYEQYF

clone size: once
J gene: TRBJ2-5
D gene: -
V gene: TRBV7-3
CDR3 DNA: TGTGCCAGCAGCCAGGGAGGGGGAAAAGAGACCCAGTACTTC
CDR3 protein: CASSQGGGKETQYF

clone size: few
J gene: TRBJ1-5
D gene: -
V gene: TRBV7-8
CDR3 DNA: TGTGCCAGCAGCTTAGCGGGACATACTAATCAGCCCCAGCATTTT
CDR3 protein: CASSLAGHTNQPQHF

clone size: -
J gene: TRBJ2-1
D gene: TRBD1
V gene: TRBV7-2
CDR3 DNA: TGTGCCAGCAGCACACACAGGGGGCGCGTCACGAATGAGCAGTTCTTC
CDR3 protein: CASSTHRGRVTNEQFF

clone size: -
J gene: TRBJ2-5
D gene: -
V gene: TRBV7-3
CDR3 DNA: TGTGCCAGCAGCTTATTTGCCGGCTTCCAAGAGACCCAGTACTTC
CDR3 protein: CASSLFAGFQETQYF

clone size: once
J gene: TRBJ2-5
D gene: TRBD2
V gene: TRBV24-1
CDR3 DNA: TGTGCCACCAAGTCCGTCGTCTCCCGGGGGGGAGAGACCCAGTACTTC
CDR3 protein: CATKSVVSRGGETQYF

clone size: -
J gene: TRBJ2-1
D gene: -
V gene: TRBV12-3/TRBV12-4
CDR3 DNA: TGTGCCAGCAGTCAACCCCAGGAAGGGAGCTCCTACAATGAGCAGTTCTTC
CDR3 protein: CASSQPQEGSSYNEQFF

clone size: -
J gene: TRBJ2-5
D gene: -
V gene: TRBV7-8
CDR3 DNA: TGTGCCAGCAGCTTTTACCGACCGGGGGAGACCCAGTACTTC
CDR3 protein: CASSFYRPGETQYF

clone size: -
J gene: TRBJ2-1
D gene: TRBD2
V gene: TRBV6-9
CDR3 DNA: TGTGCCAGCAGTTGGCTAGCGGGAGGCGGTGATGAGCAGTTCTTC
CDR3 protein: CASSWLAGGGDEQFF

clone size: -
J gene: TRBJ2-3
D gene: TRBD1
V gene: TRBV7-6
CDR3 DNA: TGTGCCAGCAGCTTAAATCGGGACAGGGCGGCAGATACGCAGTATTTT
CDR3 protein: CASSLNRDRAADTQYF

clone size: medium-sized
J gene: TRBJ2-7
D gene: TRBD1
V gene: TRBV28
CDR3 DNA: TGTGCCGGATCAGTACGGACAGGGTTCGAGCAGTACTTC
CDR3 protein: CAGSVRTGFEQYF

clone size: -
J gene: TRBJ2-5
D gene: TRBD2
V gene: TRBV10-3
CDR3 DNA: TGTGCCATCTCCGGCGGGAGAGTGGGAGAGACCCAGTACTTC
CDR3 protein: CAISGGRVGETQYF

clone size: -
J gene: TRBJ1-1
D gene: -
V gene: TRBV7-3
CDR3 DNA: TGTGCCAGCAGGGCAGGAGGAGGGGGGAAAGCTTTCTTT
CDR3 protein: CASRAGGGGKAFF

clone size: once
J gene: TRBJ1-6
D gene: TRBD1
V gene: TRBV7-6
CDR3 DNA: TGTGCCAGCAGCTCGGGACAGACAAATTCACCCCTCCACTTT
CDR3 protein: CASSSGQTNSPLHF